The source of this T cell receptor (beta chain) is a study of T cells in Graves' hyperthyroidism and ophthalmopathy. Many counts were recorded for this clonotype. Its antigen is currently unknown. RNA transcripts served as the template for amplifying TCR beta CDR3 regions. Using the HTBI primer set, a first-round RT-PCR was run on the TCR CDR3. TCRdb itself ran the multiplex PCR reads through MiXCR, one entry per CDR3 protein. In the table there are 340,000 or so distinct CDR3 sequences, 18% of which are singletons. Regarding the study as a whole: Appearing also in blood were most of the thyroid clonotypes expanded above 0.001.

Per the germline V gene, CDR1 is SGHRS and CDR2 is YFSETQ. The CDR3 consists of 16 residues. Trimming took 4 bases from V and 3 from J; bases not matched to a gene: 11. PBMCs came from about 10 ml fresh peripheral blood. This receptor was identified in a woman between 50 and 59 years old with Graves' hyperthyroidism. The V gene is TRBV5-1, the J gene TRBJ1-1; 8 nucleotides agree with TRBD1. Sequences were obtained from blood. The DNA of the CDR3 is TGCGCCAGCAGCGACGGACAGGGATATATTGACACTGAAGCTTTCTTT. Protein: CASSDGQGYIDTEAFF.